This T cell receptor beta chain derives from a study of breast tumors, draining lymph nodes, adjacent tissues. From the multiplex PCR reads, TCRdb called clonotypes with MiXCR, one entry per CDR3 protein. This table holds around 300,000 distinct CDR3 sequences, 30% found once. Study-level points and caveats: Tumor TCR diversity was below lymph nodes but above nontumor tissue.

Unmatched junction bases numbered 6, after V lost 4 bases and J lost 4 bases. The CDR3 is 15 residues long. Germline CDR1 SGHTA, CDR2 FQGTGA. Axillary draining lymph nodes of breast cancer patients supplied the node samples. This clonotype was seen ten or more times. The antigen is undetermined. The chain couples TRBV7-3 to TRBJ2-1; 8 nucleotides agree with TRBD1. The clonotype comes from a female donor with breast cancer. Some clones in this sample may be carry-over from other donors' samples. The sequencing input was axillary lymph node tissue. The CDR3 region has the DNA TGTGCCAGCAGCTCGCCGGGACAGGCATACAATGAGCAGTTCTTC. As protein: CASSSPGQAYNEQFF.